This TCR beta chain was retrieved from a study of blood T cell repertoires in COVID-19 (dated by TCRdb to the early 2020s). About the full investigation: Samples from collaborators originated in the United States, Italy and Spain and spanned both the acute and convalescent phases of COVID-19. The prospective study material was composed of cDNA or gDNA derived from T cells, B-cell-depleted T cells, or PBMCs. Deeply sampled blood TCRbeta repertoires from subjects exposed to, actively infected with, or recovered from COVID-19 were included in the dataset. The repertoires were made available in a free public database intended to serve as a resource for research on the immune response to SARS-CoV-2. Samples came from the ongoing ImmuneRACE study (first 160 participants) plus 1,254 subjects from 6 global collaborators. A de-identified subject ID, COVID-19 status, age in years and sex were almost always included in the sample metadata. Where HLA class I and class II types were available, the types were taken from metadata supplied by the sample provider, not from assay-based typing. What the authors observed across the whole study: The quantity of clinical and demographic metadata differed by source and by participant and was supplied without curation.

The germline V gene encodes CDR1 MDHEN and CDR2 SYDVKM. The trim is 4 bases for V and 8 bases for J, with a gap of 12 bases between the germline ends. The CDR3 has 13 amino acids, counting the end cysteine and phenylalanine. Only the CDR3 region is kept as DNA, spanning 39 bases read in frame from base 1. For this clone: Its antigen is currently not known. No much larger clone is present one base from it, and per-base qualities are unavailable.

In the prospective study, participants were about 18 to 100 years old, resided in 20 to 30 geographic areas of the United States, and were enrolled through a virtual design. To assign participants to cohorts, the prospective study relied on clinical history that participants themselves reported in a screening survey and a study questionnaire. For ImmuneRACE Cohort 3, a participant was defined as recovered based on two consecutive negative NP/OP PCR tests, clearance by a healthcare professional, or resolution of symptoms. Mobile phlebotomists in the prospective study collected whole blood, serum and a nasopharyngeal or oropharyngeal swab from every participant. Prospective study participants could optionally give additional blood draws and questionnaires over an approximately two-month period. Before DNA extraction, prospective study blood samples were shipped either frozen or at room temperature.

The immunoSEQ Assay, a bias-controlled multiplex PCR, was used to amplify TCRbeta CDR3 regions from genomic DNA. Under the source paper's analysis protocol: Nucleated cell counts per sample were estimated from amplification of reference gene primers within the assay. To quantify the absolute abundance of each unique TCRbeta CDR3 rearrangement, sequence reads were collapsed and filtered. For each sample, productive Simpson clonality was calculated by taking the square root of Simpson's diversity index across productive rearrangements. TCRdb stores this immuneACCESS table with in-frame sequences only. Part of the clones is absent; in the studies checked, under half of the shortfall reflects unresolved V genes, and no reason is known for the rest. V and J calls and clone size follow that table, whereas D and trimming were derived from the DNA. Here the sample has 120,000 or so clones; about four fifths occur a single time. About 4% of the sample is taken by the ten largest.

Sequenced material: PBMCs or T cells enriched from blood (not recorded which). This TCR was sampled from a woman aged 25 to 45 who had recovered from COVID-19. The chain is made from TRBV28 and TRBJ1-5; TRBD1 is perhaps the D gene, given 6 matching bases. The bases read TGTGCCAGCAGTTCAGGGGTTCCGGAGCCCCAGCATTTT. Its translation is CASSSGVPEPQHF.